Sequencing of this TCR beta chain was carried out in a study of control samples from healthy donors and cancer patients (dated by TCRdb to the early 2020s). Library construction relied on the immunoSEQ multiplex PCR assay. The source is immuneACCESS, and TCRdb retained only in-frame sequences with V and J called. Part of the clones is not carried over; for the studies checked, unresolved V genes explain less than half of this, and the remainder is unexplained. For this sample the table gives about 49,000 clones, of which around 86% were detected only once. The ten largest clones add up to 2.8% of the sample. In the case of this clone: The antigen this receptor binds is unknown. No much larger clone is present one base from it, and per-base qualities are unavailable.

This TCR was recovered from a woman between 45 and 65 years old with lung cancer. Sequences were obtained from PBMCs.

The sequenced DNA is TGTGCCACCGGGCTAGCTTTCGGAGATACGCAGTATTTT. The translation is CATGLAFGDTQYF. The rearrangement combines TRBV24-1 with TRBJ2-3; tentative D gene TRBD2, with 5 bases matching. The germline V gene specifies KGHDR as CDR1 and SFDVKD as CDR2. The junction shows trimming of 9 bases on V and 5 bases on J, plus 14 bases between the germline ends. Spanning cysteine to phenylalanine, the CDR3 consists of 13 amino acids. The entry retains the CDR3 DNA only, 39 bases that are in frame from base 1.